Below are 4 T cell receptor beta chains sequenced from a single sample in a study of blood T cell repertoires in COVID-19. Libraries were prepared by immunoSEQ multiplex PCR; TCRdb keeps only in-frame clonotypes and omits some of them. Altogether tens of thousands of clones are present, more than 60% being singletons, with the ten largest covering more than 9%. The sample consisted of peripheral blood. These receptors originate from a human donor in a cohort sampled during active COVID-19.

The chain joins TRBV9 to TRBJ2-3; a weak D match, TRBD2 (5 bases). Germline V CDR1 and CDR2: SGDLS, YYNGEE. V was trimmed by 1 base and J by 6 bases, leaving 12 bases between them. The CDR3 runs to 14 residues. The CDR3 DNA is TGTGCCAGCAGCGTACTGGCTCGAGGGGATACGCAGTATTTT. The encoded protein is CASSVLARGDTQYF.

The chain joins TRBV5-6 to TRBJ1-1, with 7 bases that match TRBD1. The V segment lost 5 bases and the J segment 7 bases; nucleotides outside the gene matches: 8. Germline values: CDR1 SGHDT, CDR2 YYEEEE. The CDR3 consists of 13 residues. CDR3 amino acids: CASSPSDRVEAFF. The CDR3 DNA follows: TGTGCCAGCAGTCCGTCTGACAGGGTTGAAGCTTTCTTT.

The CDR3 loop reads CASTPSGSTDTQYF. The DNA for the CDR3 is TGTGCCAGCACCCCTAGCGGGAGCACAGATACGCAGTATTTT. The chain recombines TRBV9 with TRBJ2-3, with 8 bases aligning to TRBD2. CDR1 is SGDLS, CDR2 YYNGEE, per germline. The CDR3 is made up of 14 amino acids. The ends lost 6 bases at V and 0 bases at J; junction bases unmatched: 3.

The chain is built from TRBV29-1 and TRBJ2-3; TRBD1 might be the D (5 bases). The CDR3 covers 12 residues. Germline CDR1 is SQVTM and CDR2 is ANQGSEA. Trimming shortened V by 6 bases and J by 2 bases, and 9 bases separated the two germline ends. The CDR3 bases are TGCAGCGTAGACAGATCCACAGATACGCAGTATTTT. Amino acids: CSVDRSTDTQYF.